This passage covers 28 T cell receptor beta chains from one sample sequenced in a study of T cell responses to AZD1222 COVID-19 vaccine. Using immunoSEQ multiplex PCR, the repertoire was profiled, and TCRdb retains in-frame clones only, with some absent. This table holds 95,000 or so clones, 85% to 90% found once. The material was peripheral blood, obtained on day 0 of AZD1222 vaccination. Receptors were obtained from an adult in good health.

The chain joins TRBV7-9 to TRBJ1-2; 7 positions agree with TRBD1. The CDR3 consists of 14 residues. From germline, CDR1 is SEHNR and CDR2 FQNEAQ (reference sequence). V lost 10 bases and J lost 1; bases outside the gene matches: 9. The CDR3 protein is CATTDRAYNYGYTF. In DNA form, the CDR3 reads TGTGCCACCACTGACAGGGCTTATAACTATGGCTACACCTTC.

This rearrangement joins TRBV27 to TRBJ1-6; 7 nucleotides line up with TRBD1. V shed 8 bases and J 2 bases; nucleotides not matched to a gene: 3. From germline, CDR1 is MNHEY and CDR2 SMNVEV (reference sequence). The CDR3 contains 14 residues. The CDR3 bases are TGTGCCAGCGGGAGGGGGCCCTATAATTCACCCCTCCACTTT. Translating gives CASGRGPYNSPLHF.

The rearrangement uses TRBV12-3 or TRBV12-4 and TRBJ2-2; no definite D call. Trimming removed 4 bases from V and 3 bases from J, with 6 bases in between. The CDR3 length is 13 residues. The chain's CDR3 is CASSSPDTGELFF. CDR3 bases: TGTGCCAGCAGTTCTCCGGACACCGGGGAGCTGTTTTTT.

This clone was detected a few times. V usage is TRBV10-2 and J usage is TRBJ1-5; D gene uncertain. The germline V and J ends were trimmed by 3 bases and 3 bases, with 6 bases remaining between them. Per the germline V gene, CDR1 is WSHSY and CDR2 is SAAADI. The CDR3 totals 13 residues. The chain's CDR3 is CASSDRLNQPQHF. The CDR3 coding sequence is TGCGCCAGCAGTGACCGGCTCAATCAGCCCCAGCATTTT.

V is TRBV6-5 and J is TRBJ2-7; either TRBD1 or TRBD2 may fit D (5 bases each). Between the trimmed V and J ends, which lost 5 bases and 7 bases, there was a span of 18 bases. The CDR3 spans 14 residues. Germline V lookup: CDR1 MNHEY, CDR2 SVGAGI. The CDR3 reads CASSRDPGRWEQYF. CDR3 bases: TGTGCCAGCAGTCGGGACCCCGGGCGATGGGAGCAGTACTTC.

The J gene is TRBJ2-3, the V gene TRBV13; TRBD1 is a possible D gene (6 bases). The CDR3 runs to 16 residues. Trimming cost V 5 bases and J 0 bases, with 15 bases left between them. Germline V lookup: CDR1 PRHDT, CDR2 FYEKMQ (reference sequence). The CDR3 nucleotides read TGTGCCAGCAGCAAGAGCCGGACAGCTAGCACAGATACGCAGTATTTT. This sequence encodes CASSKSRTASTDTQYF.

The chain has TRBV28 and TRBJ2-7, with 11 bases lining up with TRBD2. The V and J ends lost 9 bases and 3 bases, in that order; junction bases with no gene match: 4. The germline V gene encodes CDR1 MDHEN and CDR2 SYDVKM. There are 13 residues in the CDR3. The CDR3 loop reads CASRLAGFYEQYF. CDR3 bases: TGTGCCAGTAGACTAGCGGGGTTCTACGAGCAGTACTTC.

This clone has just a few counts. V and J are TRBV5-6 and TRBJ1-2; 10 nucleotides align to TRBD1. The CDR3 has 14 amino acids. The germline CDR1 and CDR2 sequences are SGHDT and YYEEEE. V gave up 3 bases and J gave up 8 bases; unmatched junction bases: 7. This chain's CDR3 is CASSWGGQGDGYTF. CDR3 in DNA: TGTGCCAGCAGCTGGGGCGGACAGGGGGACGGCTACACCTTC.

V and J are TRBV6-2 or TRBV6-3 and TRBJ1-2; D is uncertain. The germline V gene encodes CDR1 MNHEY and CDR2 SVGEGT. The CDR3 spans 11 residues. Deletions cut 2 bases from V and 8 bases from J, with 6 bases between. As DNA, the CDR3 is TGTGCCAGCAGTTACCAAAAGGGCTACACCTTC. Translated: CASSYQKGYTF.

The CDR3 loop reads CASRSQSTEAFF. For the CDR3, the DNA is TGTGCCAGCAGGTCCCAGTCCACTGAAGCTTTCTTT. V usage is TRBV6-5 and J usage is TRBJ1-1; unclear D gene. Trimming removed 6 bases at V and 4 bases at J, with 9 bases between. In germline, CDR1 is MNHEY, CDR2 SVGAGI. This CDR3 is built from 12 residues.

The chain combines TRBV6-2 or TRBV6-3 with TRBJ2-7; TRBD1 agrees at 9 bases. This CDR3 contains 17 residues. The germline V gene encodes CDR1 MNHEY and CDR2 SVGEGT. The V segment lost 6 bases and the J segment 5 bases; nucleotides outside the gene matches: 17. The CDR3 DNA follows: TGTGCCAGCAGCCAACCATTCTTTGGGACAGGGAAGAACGAGCAGTACTTC. Encoded protein: CASSQPFFGTGKNEQYF.

This clone appeared a few times. Here the CDR3 reads CATSRDGENTEAFF. The CDR3 DNA is TGTGCCACCAGCAGGGACGGGGAGAACACTGAAGCTTTCTTT. The rearrangement joins TRBV15 to TRBJ1-1, with D hard to call. V was cut by 3 bases and J by 1 base, with 9 bases left in between. Germline CDR1 reads LNHNV; CDR2 reads YYDKDF (reference sequence). The CDR3 runs to 14 residues.

This clone appeared a single time. The J gene is TRBJ1-2, the V gene TRBV19; D uncertain. This CDR3 region has 14 residues. Looked up from germline, CDR1 is LNHDA and CDR2 is SQIVND (reference sequence). V was cut by 5 bases and J by 0 bases, with 10 bases left in between. CDR3: CASSFGISNYGYTF. DNA for the CDR3: TGTGCCAGTAGTTTTGGGATCTCTAACTATGGCTACACCTTC.

This chain uses TRBV7-9 with TRBJ1-2; D is ambiguous. Germline assignment: CDR1 SEHNR and CDR2 FQNEAQ (reference sequence). V dropped 7 bases and J dropped 3 bases, with 15 bases sitting between them. This CDR3 has 14 amino acids. This CDR3 is CASTVVGSDYGYTF. Written as DNA, the CDR3 is TGTGCCAGCACCGTGGTGGGCTCGGACTATGGCTACACCTTC.

This rearrangement joins TRBV30 to TRBJ1-3; 8 nucleotides agree with TRBD1. Germline values: CDR1 GTSNPN, CDR2 SVGIG (reference sequence). The CDR3 loop spans 13 amino acids. With 3 bases clipped from V and 7 bases from J, the junction kept 5 bases outside the gene matches. This CDR3 is CAWSTGGRNTIYF. As DNA, the CDR3 is TGTGCCTGGAGCACAGGGGGTAGGAACACCATATATTTT. The full variable domain, its missing parts supplied by reference TRBV30 and TRBJ1-3, is SQTIHQWPATLVQPVGSPLSLECTVEGTSNPNLYWYRQAAGRGLQLLFYSVGIGQISSEVPQNLSASRPQDRQFILSSKKLLLSDSGFYLCAWSTGGRNTIYFGEGSWLTVV.

The CDR3 nucleotides read TGCGCCAGCAGCTGGGATAGGTCCCGCGAGCAGTACTTC. It codes for CASSWDRSREQYF. The gene calls are TRBV5-1 and TRBJ2-7; D unresolved. Germline V gene sequence: CDR1 SGHRS, CDR2 YFSETQ. The CDR3 spans 13 residues. With 3 bases removed from V and 6 bases from J, the gap between germline ends came to 13 bases.

This clone was seen a handful of times. The V gene is TRBV5-6, the J gene TRBJ1-4; D uncertain. Germline assignment: CDR1 SGHDT and CDR2 YYEEEE. The V end lost 4 bases, the J end lost 0 bases, and 7 bases lay between the germline ends. CDR3 length equals 14 residues. As DNA, the CDR3 is TGTGCCAGCAGCCATATTGCAACTAATGAAAAACTGTTTTTT. Translated: CASSHIATNEKLFF.

This rearrangement joins TRBV7-3 to TRBJ1-1; 9 bases are a match to TRBD1. V lost 2 bases and J lost 4; bases outside the gene matches: 5. This CDR3 has 15 amino acids. Germline V gene data show CDR1 as SGHTA and CDR2 as FQGTGA. The CDR3: CASSLGGQGLTEAFF. The CDR3 nucleotides are TGTGCCAGCAGCTTAGGGGGACAGGGACTCACTGAAGCTTTCTTT.

In nucleotides, the CDR3 is TGTGCCAGCAGCAGGGTCCCGGACTACACAGATACGCAGTATTTT. Protein product: CASSRVPDYTDTQYF. The V call is TRBV5-6, the J call TRBJ2-3, with D perhaps TRBD2 (6 bases). CDR3 length equals 15 residues. Deletions cut 4 bases from V and 2 bases from J, with 14 bases between. The germline CDR1 and CDR2 sequences are SGHDT and YYEEEE.

The chain combines TRBV18 with TRBJ2-2; TRBD1 or TRBD2 may be the D gene (5 bases each). The CDR3 is made up of 15 amino acids. V was cut by 2 bases and J by 2 bases, with 9 bases left in between. Germline CDR1 is KGHSH and CDR2 is LQKENI. This CDR3 is CASSPGGTNTGELFF. CDR3 nucleotides: TGTGCCAGCTCACCAGGGGGAACCAACACCGGGGAGCTGTTTTTT.

The rearrangement uses TRBV5-5 and TRBJ1-4, with TRBD1 matching over 7 bases. V lost 4 bases to trimming and J lost 8 bases; unmatched junction nucleotides: 8. The germline V gene encodes CDR1 SGHKS and CDR2 YYEKEE (reference sequence). The CDR3 has 14 amino acids. The CDR3 sequence is CASSVNRGGEKLFF. CDR3 DNA sequence: TGTGCCAGCAGCGTAAACAGGGGTGGAGAAAAACTGTTTTTT.

The CDR3 loop is CASSAFTGIRGYTF. The CDR3 DNA reads TGTGCCAGCAGTGCCTTCACAGGGATCCGGGGCTACACCTTC. The chain combines TRBV2 with TRBJ1-2; TRBD1 is a possible D gene (6 bases). Per the germline V gene, CDR1 is SNHLY and CDR2 is FYNNEI. Trimming stripped 4 bases from V and 8 bases from J, with 17 bases between. CDR3 length: 14 amino acids.

This rearrangement joins TRBV5-6 to TRBJ1-2, with TRBD1 matching 7 bases. The length of the CDR3 is 14 residues. The V segment lost 1 base and the J segment 7 bases; nucleotides outside the gene matches: 7. The germline V gene encodes CDR1 SGHDT and CDR2 YYEEEE. The CDR3 region is CASSLQGVRRGYTF. CDR3 DNA: TGTGCCAGCAGCTTGCAGGGGGTTAGACGTGGCTACACCTTC.

The V and J genes are TRBV9 and TRBJ2-3; tentatively, D is TRBD2 (7 bases). V lost 0 bases to trimming and J lost 2 bases, with 10 bases between them. The CDR3 is 15 amino acids. Germline V gives CDR1 SGDLS, CDR2 YYNGEE. CDR3 region: CASSVAGGPTDTQYF. The CDR3 coding sequence is TGTGCCAGCAGCGTAGCGGGGGGCCCCACAGATACGCAGTATTTT.

This clone appeared a single time. The chain combines TRBV7-6 with TRBJ1-4, with 7 bases identical to TRBD1. The CDR3 loop spans 18 amino acids. Germline assignment: CDR1 SGHVS and CDR2 FNYEAQ. The J segment lost 0 bases and the V segment lost 1 base, leaving 8 bases of the junction unmatched. The CDR3: CASSLVVGQASTNEKLFF. Here the CDR3 DNA reads TGTGCCAGCAGCTTAGTTGTCGGACAGGCCTCAACTAATGAAAAACTGTTTTTT.

The chain combines TRBV10-3 with TRBJ2-2; D is undetermined. CDR3 length: 16 residues. CDR1 is ENHRY, CDR2 SYGVKD, per germline. V was shortened by 6 bases and J by 0 bases, with 14 bases between the two germline ends. The CDR3 nucleotides are TGTGCCATCAGCCCGTTGAAGATCGCGAACACCGGGGAGCTGTTTTTT. Amino acids: CAISPLKIANTGELFF.

This chain links TRBV29-1 with TRBJ2-3; 10 bases match TRBD1. CDR1 SQVTM and CDR2 ANQGSEA come from the germline V gene. The length of the CDR3 is 18 residues. With 5 bases clipped from V and 2 bases from J, the junction kept 16 bases outside the gene matches. The DNA of the CDR3 is TGCAGCGTTCGGGGGACAGGGGCTAGCCAAACCTACACAGATACGCAGTATTTT. Residues: CSVRGTGASQTYTDTQYF.

The chain combines TRBV3-1 (or the pseudogene TRBV3-2) with TRBJ2-4; no clear D. The CDR3 extends over 13 amino acids. Germline CDR1 and CDR2: LGHDT and YNNKEL (reference sequence). Trimming left V 4 bases short and J 0 bases short, with 4 bases between. CDR3 in amino acids: CASSLLAKNIQYF. In DNA, the CDR3 is TGTGCCAGCAGCCTCCTAGCCAAAAACATTCAGTACTTC.